Listed below are T cell receptor beta chains from one sample, sequenced in a study of CD8 T cells in ankylosing spondylitis. TCRdb processed the 5' RACE reads anew with MiXCR; each CDR3 protein has one entry. The table records some 120,000 distinct CDR3 sequences, 7% of them present only once. Material: blood, either unsorted or a sorted T cell fraction (not recorded which). Source of these receptors: a male donor with ankylosing spondylitis or in good health (not recorded which). Both conserved end residues are part of each CDR3. A D gene is named only where the DNA matches it firmly. Rows give clone size only sometimes, using once, few, many, or a class for an expanded clone.

d_call | j_call | cdr3_length | clone_size | v_call | cdr3_nt | cdr3_aa
. | TRBJ1-2 | 15 | many | TRBV20-1 | TGCAGTGCTAGAGATCGCAATCGGGGGGCGATTGGCTACACCTTC | CSARDRNRGAIGYTF
. | TRBJ2-3 | 12 | many | TRBV5-1 | TGCGCCAGCAGCACAACGAGTGATACGCAGTATTTT | CASSTTSDTQYF
. | TRBJ2-1 | 14 | many | TRBV4-2 | TGTGCCAGCAGCCAAGGGGCTGAGGACAATGAGCAGTTCTTC | CASSQGAEDNEQFF
TRBD2 | TRBJ2-7 | 15 | many | TRBV9 | TGTGCCAGCAGCGTTTCTAGCGGGGGCTCCTACGAGCAGTACTTC | CASSVSSGGSYEQYF
. | TRBJ2-7 | 12 | . | TRBV7-2 | TGTGCCAGCAGCTTCTCTAACTACGAGCAGTACTTC | CASSFSNYEQYF
. | TRBJ1-2 | 15 | many | TRBV5-1 | TGCGCCAGCAGCTTGCTGCCGACAGCTAACTATGGCTACACCTTC | CASSLLPTANYGYTF
TRBD2 | TRBJ2-5 | 16 | many | TRBV27 | TGTGCCAGCAGTGAGGGTGGACTAGCGGGGGAAGAGACCCAGTACTTC | CASSEGGLAGEETQYF
. | TRBJ1-2 | 16 | many | TRBV29-1 | TGCAGCGTTGAAGAACAGTTACACCTAAAGGGCAATGGCTACACCTTC | CSVEEQLHLKGNGYTF
. | TRBJ2-7 | 13 | many | TRBV11-2 | TGTGCCAGCAGCCGGGACGGACCCTACGAGCAGTACTTC | CASSRDGPYEQYF
. | TRBJ1-1 | 14 | many | TRBV3-1 | TGTGCCAGCAGCCCTTGGTCCGGGGACACTGAAGCTTTCTTT | CASSPWSGDTEAFF
TRBD1 | TRBJ1-2 | 16 | many | TRBV7-2 | TGTGCCAGCAGCTACTTCCAACAGGGGACTATAGGTGGCTACACCTTC | CASSYFQQGTIGGYTF